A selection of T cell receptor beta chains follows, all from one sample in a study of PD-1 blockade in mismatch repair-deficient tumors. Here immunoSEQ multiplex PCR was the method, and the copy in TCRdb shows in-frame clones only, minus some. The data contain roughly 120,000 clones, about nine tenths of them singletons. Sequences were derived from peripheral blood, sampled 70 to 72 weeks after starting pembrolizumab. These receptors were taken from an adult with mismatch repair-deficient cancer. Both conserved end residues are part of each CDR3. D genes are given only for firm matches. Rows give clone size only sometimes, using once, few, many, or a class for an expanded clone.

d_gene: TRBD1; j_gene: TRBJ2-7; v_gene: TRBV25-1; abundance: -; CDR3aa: CASSESSRGLSSYEQYF; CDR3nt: TGTGCCAGCAGTGAATCCTCCAGGGGGCTGAGCTCCTACGAGCAGTACTTC
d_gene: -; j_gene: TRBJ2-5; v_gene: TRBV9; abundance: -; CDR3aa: CASSVEGGGAIRETQYF; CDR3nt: TGTGCCAGCAGCGTAGAGGGAGGAGGAGCAATCCGGGAGACCCAGTACTTC
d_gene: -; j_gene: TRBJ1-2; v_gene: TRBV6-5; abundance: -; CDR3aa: CASSPMRGYYLGYTF; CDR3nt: TGTGCCAGCAGCCCCATGAGGGGGTACTATCTTGGCTACACCTTC
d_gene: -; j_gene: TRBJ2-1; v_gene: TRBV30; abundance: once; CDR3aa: CAWSVQESGQFF; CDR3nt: TGTGCCTGGAGTGTACAGGAGAGTGGGCAGTTCTTC
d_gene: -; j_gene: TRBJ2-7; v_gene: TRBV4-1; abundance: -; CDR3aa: CASSQEGLGEQYF; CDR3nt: TGCGCCAGCAGCCAAGAAGGTCTGGGCGAGCAGTACTTC
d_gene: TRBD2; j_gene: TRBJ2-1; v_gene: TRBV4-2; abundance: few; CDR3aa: CASSQDPGLADEQFF; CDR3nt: TGTGCCAGCAGCCAAGATCCGGGACTAGCGGATGAGCAGTTCTTC
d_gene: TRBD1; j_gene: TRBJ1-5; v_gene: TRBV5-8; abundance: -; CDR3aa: CASSLKTGDQPQHF; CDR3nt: TGTGCCAGCAGCTTAAAGACAGGGGACCAGCCCCAGCATTTT
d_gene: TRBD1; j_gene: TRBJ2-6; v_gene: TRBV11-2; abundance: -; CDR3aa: CASALTGPISGANVLTF; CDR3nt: TGTGCCAGCGCCTTGACAGGGCCGATCTCTGGGGCCAACGTCCTGACTTTC
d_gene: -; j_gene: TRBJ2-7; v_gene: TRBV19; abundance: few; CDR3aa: CASSFLPGLAGREQYF; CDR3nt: TGTGCCAGTAGCTTCCTCCCGGGACTGGCAGGGCGCGAGCAGTACTTC
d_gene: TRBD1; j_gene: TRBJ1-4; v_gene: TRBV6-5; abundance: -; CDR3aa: CASGRTGINEKLFF; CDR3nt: TGTGCCAGCGGGCGGACAGGGATTAATGAAAAACTGTTTTTT
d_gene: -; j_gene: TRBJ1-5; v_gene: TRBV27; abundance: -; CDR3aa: CASSFRLDQPQHF; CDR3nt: TGTGCCAGCAGTTTTAGGCTCGATCAGCCCCAGCATTTT
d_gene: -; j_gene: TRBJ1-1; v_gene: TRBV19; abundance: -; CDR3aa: CASSIDGAGMNTEAFF; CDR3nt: TGTGCCAGTAGTATAGATGGGGCCGGAATGAACACTGAAGCTTTCTTT
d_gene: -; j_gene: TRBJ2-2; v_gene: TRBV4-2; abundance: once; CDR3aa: CASSPFYPTNTGELFF; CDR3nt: TGTGCCAGCAGCCCCTTTTATCCTACGAACACCGGGGAGCTGTTTTTT
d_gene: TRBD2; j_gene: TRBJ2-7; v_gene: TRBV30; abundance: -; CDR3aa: CAWMSSGRTYEQYF; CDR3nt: TGTGCCTGGATGAGTAGCGGGAGAACGTACGAGCAGTACTTC
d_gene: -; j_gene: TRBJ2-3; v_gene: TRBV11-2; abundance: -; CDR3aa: CASSFSPTQYF; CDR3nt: TGTGCCAGCAGCTTTTCCCCTACGCAGTATTTT
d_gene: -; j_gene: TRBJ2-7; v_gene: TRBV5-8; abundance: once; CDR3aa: CASSFRAGAYEQYF; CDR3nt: TGTGCCAGCAGCTTTCGGGCAGGGGCCTACGAGCAGTACTTC
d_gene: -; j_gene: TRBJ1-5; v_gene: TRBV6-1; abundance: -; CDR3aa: CATWEGFNQPQHF; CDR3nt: TGTGCCACCTGGGAGGGCTTCAATCAGCCCCAGCATTTT
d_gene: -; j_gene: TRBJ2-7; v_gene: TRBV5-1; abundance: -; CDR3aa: CASGRVGAYEQYF; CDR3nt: TGCGCCAGCGGTCGCGTGGGCGCCTACGAGCAGTACTTC
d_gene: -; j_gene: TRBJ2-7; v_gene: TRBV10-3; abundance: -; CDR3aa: CAIRPREAYEQYF; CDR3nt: TGTGCCATCAGACCCAGGGAAGCCTACGAGCAGTACTTC
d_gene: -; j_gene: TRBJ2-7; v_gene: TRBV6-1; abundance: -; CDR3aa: CASSENVRAYEQYF; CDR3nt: TGTGCCAGCAGTGAAAATGTGAGGGCCTACGAGCAGTACTTC
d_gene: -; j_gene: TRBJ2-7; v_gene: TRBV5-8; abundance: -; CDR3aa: CASSYGPPGQEVCEQYF; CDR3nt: TGTGCCAGCAGCTATGGGCCCCCGGGACAAGAGGTCTGCGAGCAGTACTTC
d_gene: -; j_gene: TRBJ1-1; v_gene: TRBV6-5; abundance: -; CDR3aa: CASRGRTNTEAFF; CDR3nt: TGTGCCAGCAGGGGCCGTACGAACACTGAAGCTTTCTTT
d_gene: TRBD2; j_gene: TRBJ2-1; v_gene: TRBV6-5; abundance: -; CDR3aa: CASLSGRFEQFF; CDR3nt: TGTGCCAGTCTCAGCGGGAGGTTTGAGCAGTTCTTC
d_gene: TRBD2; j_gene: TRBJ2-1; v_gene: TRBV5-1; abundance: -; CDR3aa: CASSLVRAGGNNEQFF; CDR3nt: TGCGCCAGCAGCTTGGTACGGGCGGGGGGAAACAATGAGCAGTTCTTC
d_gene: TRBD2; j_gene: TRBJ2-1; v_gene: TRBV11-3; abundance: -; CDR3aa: CASNQGLAGRGGEQFF; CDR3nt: TGTGCCAGCAACCAGGGACTAGCGGGAAGGGGTGGTGAGCAGTTCTTC
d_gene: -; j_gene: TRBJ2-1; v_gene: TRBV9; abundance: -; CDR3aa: CASSVVSGGPYNEQFF; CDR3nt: TGTGCCAGCAGCGTAGTTAGCGGAGGACCCTACAATGAGCAGTTCTTC
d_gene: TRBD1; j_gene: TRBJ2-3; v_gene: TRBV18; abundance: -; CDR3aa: CASSPPGRGRTDTQYF; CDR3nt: TGTGCCAGCTCACCACCGGGTAGGGGGCGAACAGATACGCAGTATTTT
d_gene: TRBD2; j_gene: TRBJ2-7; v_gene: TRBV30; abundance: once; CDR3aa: CAWSVLLGLAVTSSYEQYF; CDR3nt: TGTGCCTGGAGTGTACTCCTGGGACTAGCGGTGACGAGCTCCTACGAGCAGTACTTC
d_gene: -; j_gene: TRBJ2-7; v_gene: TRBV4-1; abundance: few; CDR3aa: CASSHPSRGEQYF; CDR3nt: TGCGCCAGCAGCCACCCCTCGAGGGGCGAGCAGTACTTC